This T cell receptor beta chain was identified during a study of T cell clones after liver transplantation. Study at large: Graft-donor-reactive sequences were compared with third-party-reactive TCRbeta sequences from pre-transplant mixed lymphocyte reactions.

Assay: immunoSEQ multiplex PCR; the TCRdb copy retains only in-frame clones and omits some. Here the sample spans roughly 120,000 clones, about nine tenths being singletons. Thawed unstimulated PBMCs were FACS-sorted by CD3, CD4 and CD8 into two populations. The V end lost 0 bases, the J end lost 7 bases, and 10 bases lay between the germline ends. The CDR3 has 13 amino acids. Germline CDR1 SGHDT, CDR2 YYEEEE. This TCR was sampled from a human patient who received a liver transplant. Certain T cells may be donor cells from the graft. Sequencing was performed on CD4+ T cells from blood, taken 12 months after liver transplant. V is TRBV5-6 and J is TRBJ1-1; D unclear. In nucleotides, the CDR3 is TGTGCCAGCAGCTTGGAAGGGTACGGTGAAGCTTTCTTT. Protein: CASSLEGYGEAFF.